This TCR beta chain was sequenced in a study of blood T cells in healthy people across ages. Through a sample-barcoded 5' primer and a J-beta primer mix, a second PCR was run for roughly 6 to 11 cycles. TCRdb used MiXCR to reprocess the 5' RACE reads, holding one entry per CDR3 protein. The top ten clones hold 6.5% to 8.5% of a sample with 1.2 million to 1.5 million distinct CDR3 sequences, 59% of them seen once. V lost 4 bases, J lost 8 bases, and 11 bases stayed unmatched. The CDR3 spans 15 residues. CDR1 and CDR2 (germline): SGHRS, YFSETQ. This sequence originates from a man between 18 and 29 years old in good health. This rearrangement joins TRBV5-1 to TRBJ1-4; 7 bases agree with TRBD1. The sequenced sample consisted of blood. The CDR3 spells CASSGSRDRSEKLFF. CDR3 coding DNA: TGCGCCAGCAGCGGAAGCCGGGACAGAAGCGAAAAACTGTTTTTT.